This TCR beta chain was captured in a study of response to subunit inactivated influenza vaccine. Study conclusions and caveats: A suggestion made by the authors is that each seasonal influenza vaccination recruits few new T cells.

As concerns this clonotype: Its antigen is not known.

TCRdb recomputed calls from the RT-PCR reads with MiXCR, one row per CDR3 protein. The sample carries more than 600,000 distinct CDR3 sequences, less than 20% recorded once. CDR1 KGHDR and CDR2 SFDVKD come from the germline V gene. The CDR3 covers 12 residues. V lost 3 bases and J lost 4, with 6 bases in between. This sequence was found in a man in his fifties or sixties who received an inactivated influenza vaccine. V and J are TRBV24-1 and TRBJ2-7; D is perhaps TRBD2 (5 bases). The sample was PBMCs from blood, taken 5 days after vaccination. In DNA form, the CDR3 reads TGTGCCACCAGTGATACGGGGTACGAGCAGTACTTC. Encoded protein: CATSDTGYEQYF.